Below are 18 T cell receptor beta chains sequenced from a single sample in a study of T cells in localized non-small cell lung cancer. Clones were sequenced by immunoSEQ multiplex PCR, and TCRdb holds only the in-frame ones, with some missing. Counted here are 23,000 or so clones, approximately 89% occurring once; the ten biggest clones make up around a tenth. The material sequenced was peripheral blood mononuclear cells, taken before any cancer treatment. The receptors here all came from a woman aged 40-70 years with stage III lung adenocarcinoma.

This rearrangement joins TRBV5-4 to TRBJ2-3, with 13 positions matching TRBD2. The CDR3 contains 16 residues. Germline CDR1 reads SGHNT; CDR2 reads YYREEE (reference sequence). J was trimmed by 5 bases and V by 4 bases; bases with no gene match: 7. The CDR3 spells CASSPRTSGRGDTQYF. The CDR3 coding sequence is TGTGCCAGCAGCCCGCGGACTAGCGGGAGAGGAGATACGCAGTATTTT.

V gene TRBV7-8 combines with J gene TRBJ2-7, with 7 bases that match TRBD2. Germline CDR1 is SGHVS and CDR2 is FQNEAQ. Trimming cost V 1 base and J 0 bases; bases outside gene matches: 3. This CDR3 is 15 amino acids long. Here the CDR3 reads CASSLEGGSSYEQYF. Written as DNA, the CDR3 is TGTGCCAGCAGCTTAGAGGGAGGGAGCTCCTACGAGCAGTACTTC.

Here the CDR3 reads CASSAGLRDGHNEQFF. In nucleotides, the CDR3 is TGTGCCAGCAGCGCGGGACTCAGGGACGGTCACAATGAGCAGTTCTTC. The chain is built from TRBV9 and TRBJ2-1; perhaps TRBD2 as D (6 bases). V lost 3 bases and J lost 5, with 18 bases in between. CDR1 and CDR2 (germline): SGDLS, YYNGEE. The CDR3 runs 16 residues.

The chain recombines TRBV19 with TRBJ2-5, with D tentatively TRBD2 (7 bases). CDR3 length: 12 residues. Trimming removed 6 bases at V and 4 bases at J, with 9 bases between. Germline CDR1 and CDR2: LNHDA and SQIVND (reference sequence). The CDR3 coding sequence is TGTGCCAGTAGGAGGGGGGGAGAGACCCAGTACTTC. As protein: CASRRGGETQYF.

This clone is a singleton in its sample. The rearrangement uses TRBV7-9 and TRBJ2-7, with 9 bases lining up with TRBD1. J was trimmed by 3 bases and V by 5 bases; bases with no gene match: 5. This CDR3 is 14 amino acids long. CDR1 SEHNR and CDR2 FQNEAQ come from the germline V gene (reference sequence). The CDR3 DNA follows: TGTGCCAGCAGCCGTACAGGGGGCAACTACGAGCAGTACTTC. Translated, it gives CASSRTGGNYEQYF.

The CDR3 DNA reads as TGTGCCAGCAGCACGGTCGGGCAGGGGCCCTCTGGGGCCAACGTCCTGACTTTC. It codes for CASSTVGQGPSGANVLTF. The chain recombines TRBV21-1 with TRBJ2-6; TRBD1, the table's D call, was not compared with the DNA. TRBV21-1 represents a pseudogene. The CDR3 contains 18 residues.

The rearrangement uses TRBV7-3 and TRBJ1-1, with 7 positions matching TRBD1. Germline lookup yields CDR1 SGHTA and CDR2 FQGTGA. V gave up 6 bases and J gave up 1 base; unmatched junction bases: 8. CDR3 length equals 15 residues. The CDR3 here is CASRLQGLANTEAFF. The CDR3 DNA reads TGTGCCAGCAGACTACAGGGGCTGGCGAACACTGAAGCTTTCTTT. The whole variable domain, remainder taken from reference TRBV7-3 and TRBJ1-1, is GAGVSQTPSNKVTEKGKYVELRCDPISGHTALYWYRQSLGQGPEFLIYFQGTGAADDSGLPNDRFFAVRPEGSVSTLKIQRTERGDSAVYLCASRLQGLANTEAFFGQGTRLTVV.

The gene calls are TRBV9 and TRBJ2-3; D remains unclear. This CDR3 contains 15 residues. The V end lost 0 bases, the J end lost 2 bases, and 10 bases lay between the germline ends. Germline V lookup: CDR1 SGDLS, CDR2 YYNGEE. As DNA, the CDR3 is TGTGCCAGCAGCGTAGTGGGGTGGCCCACAGATACGCAGTATTTT. It codes for CASSVVGWPTDTQYF. Variable domain in full (rest from reference TRBV9 and TRBJ2-3): DSGVTQTPKHLITATGQRVTLRCSPRSGDLSVYWYQQSLDQGLQFLIQYYNGEERAKGNILERFSAQQFPDLHSELNLSSLELGDSALYFCASSVVGWPTDTQYFGPGTRLTVL.

The V call is TRBV27, the J call TRBJ1-5; possible D gene TRBD1, 5 bases. The germline V and J ends were trimmed by 6 bases and 7 bases, with 13 bases remaining between them. CDR3 length equals 13 residues. The germline CDR1 and CDR2 sequences are MNHEY and SMNVEV (reference sequence). CDR3 region: CASRSGWDQPQHF. In nucleotides, the CDR3 is TGTGCCAGCAGAAGCGGTTGGGACCAGCCCCAGCATTTT.

In this sample, this clone turned up once. The V gene is TRBV15, the J gene TRBJ1-5; D perhaps matches TRBD1 (5 bases). Between the trimmed V and J ends, which lost 0 bases and 6 bases, there was a span of 9 bases. This CDR3 comprises 14 residues. Germline loops: CDR1 LNHNV, CDR2 YYDKDF (reference sequence). CDR3 region: CATSRDEGFQPQHF. CDR3 nucleotide sequence: TGTGCCACCAGCAGAGATGAGGGGTTTCAGCCCCAGCATTTT.

J is TRBJ2-2 and V is TRBV4-3; D gene uncertain. V was cut by 1 base and J by 4 bases, with 10 bases left in between. Germline V gene sequence: CDR1 LGHNA, CDR2 YSLEER. This CDR3 comprises 15 residues. The CDR3 DNA reads as TGCGCCAGCAGCCAAGTTATCTCGGGCACCGGGGAGCTGTTTTTT. As protein: CASSQVISGTGELFF.

This clone was observed a few times. The V and J genes are TRBV19 and TRBJ2-1; TRBD1 might be the D (7 bases). The length of the CDR3 is 16 residues. Trimming cost V 6 bases and J 6 bases, with 21 bases left between them. CDR1 and CDR2 (germline): LNHDA, SQIVND (reference sequence). The CDR3 here is CASRSLSGGNVNEQFF. The CDR3 DNA follows: TGTGCCAGTAGGTCCCTCTCAGGGGGGAATGTCAATGAGCAGTTCTTC.

The CDR3 loop reads CASSSASEQFF. The DNA of the CDR3 is TGTGCCAGCAGCTCCGCCTCCGAGCAGTTCTTC. This chain joins TRBV7-3 and TRBJ2-1; D call uncertain. CDR1 SGHTA and CDR2 FQGTGA come from the germline V gene. Trimming stripped 4 bases from V and 10 bases from J, with 8 bases between. The CDR3 contains 11 residues.

The V and J genes are TRBV19 and TRBJ1-2; D unclear. CDR1 and CDR2 (germline): LNHDA, SQIVND (reference sequence). This CDR3 is 13 amino acids long. V was trimmed by 7 bases and J by 0 bases, leaving 9 bases between them. DNA of the CDR3: TGTGCCAGTACCAATCAGCCTAACTATGGCTACACCTTC. Translated, it gives CASTNQPNYGYTF. The complete variable domain, with remaining parts taken from reference TRBV19 and TRBJ1-2, reads DGGITQSPKYLFRKEGQNVTLSCEQNLNHDAMYWYRQDPGQGLRLIYYSQIVNDFQKGDIAEGYSVSREKKESFPLTVTSAQKNPTAFYLCASTNQPNYGYTFGSGTRLTVV.

J is TRBJ1-5 and V is TRBV30; D is uncertain. The V end was cut by 2 bases, the J end by 0 bases, with 14 bases between. This CDR3 contains 16 residues. In germline, CDR1 is GTSNPN, CDR2 SVGIG (reference sequence). CDR3 in DNA: TGTGCCTGGAGTCTACGGACGGACTATAGCAATCAGCCCCAGCATTTT. Translation: CAWSLRTDYSNQPQHF.

CDR3 nucleotide sequence: TGTGCCATCAGTGGGACTATCCAAGAGACCCAGTACTTC. This gives the protein CAISGTIQETQYF. The rearrangement joins TRBV10-3 to TRBJ2-5; D might be TRBD2 (6 bases). Trimming stripped 4 bases from V and 1 base from J, with 7 bases between. This CDR3 region has 13 residues. From germline, CDR1 is ENHRY and CDR2 SYGVKD.

Here the CDR3 reads CASSLVTSASNTGELFF. CDR3 DNA: TGTGCCAGCAGCTTGGTCACTAGCGCCTCGAACACCGGGGAGCTGTTTTTT. V gene TRBV5-5 combines with J gene TRBJ2-2; 7 positions agree with TRBD2. Germline CDR1 and CDR2: SGHKS and YYEKEE (reference sequence). V was clipped by 0 bases and J by 0 bases; unmatched bases: 5. The CDR3 spans 17 residues.

The CDR3 coding sequence is TGTGCCAGCAGTTACTCACCTCCGGTGTATGGCTACACCTTC. Its protein is CASSYSPPVYGYTF. The rearrangement links TRBV27 to TRBJ1-2, with unresolved D. V lost 4 bases to trimming and J lost 5 bases, with 14 bases between them. The CDR3 loop spans 14 amino acids. CDR1 and CDR2 from the germline V gene are MNHEY and SMNVEV (reference sequence).